Each of the 20 T cell receptor beta chains below was sequenced from the same sample in a study of blood T cell repertoires in COVID-19 (dated by TCRdb to between 2020 and 2021). The method behind the library was the immunoSEQ multiplex PCR assay. This immuneACCESS table, as held by TCRdb, lists in-frame sequences with V and J called but not all clones. Of the missing ones, under half trace to an unresolved V gene in checked studies; the others have no known cause. The sample table lists some 150,000 clones, approximately 88% of them with a count of one. The biggest ten clones account for under 2.5% of the sample. Source material: peripheral blood. The receptors derive from a man between 70 and 80 years old with acute or convalescent COVID-19.

The chain combines TRBV5-1 with TRBJ2-3; no clear D. CDR3 length: 14 amino acids. Between the trimmed V and J ends, which lost 0 bases and 2 bases, there was a span of 7 bases. Looked up from germline, CDR1 is SGHRS and CDR2 is YFSETQ. The CDR3 DNA is TGCGCCAGCAGCTTGGGTCTATCCACAGATACGCAGTATTTT. Translation gives CASSLGLSTDTQYF.

For the CDR3, the DNA is TGTGCCAGCAGCCCAGGGACAGGGGGGACTGAAGCTTTCTTT. Its translation: CASSPGTGGTEAFF. The chain couples TRBV7-3 to TRBJ1-1; 11 nucleotides line up with TRBD1. Germline V gene lookup returns CDR1 SGHTA and CDR2 FQGTGA. V shed 5 bases, J shed 5 bases, and the junction held 4 bases outside the gene matches. This CDR3 has 14 residues.

The chain carries TRBV29-1 and TRBJ1-1; D remains ambiguous. This CDR3 contains 11 residues. The germline CDR1 and CDR2 sequences are SQVTM and ANQGSEA. Trimming left V 7 bases short and J 11 bases short, with 17 bases between. CDR3 residues: CSAASLDFAFF. The DNA of the CDR3 is TGCAGCGCCGCCTCGTTAGATTTTGCTTTCTTT.

The gene calls are TRBV6-6 and TRBJ2-4; TRBD1 might be the D (5 bases). CDR1 and CDR2 from the germline V gene are MNHNY and SVGAGI (reference sequence). CDR3 length equals 16 residues. Trimming took off 2 bases at V and 4 bases at J, with 15 bases between the two ends. The CDR3 DNA reads TGTGCCAGCAGTTACCCTCATGAGACAGAGAAAAACATTCAGTACTTC. This encodes CASSYPHETEKNIQYF.

The J gene is TRBJ2-7, the V gene TRBV7-9, with TRBD2 identical over 15 bases. The V segment lost 5 bases and the J segment 7 bases; nucleotides outside the gene matches: 3. The CDR3 is made up of 14 amino acids. Germline CDR1 SEHNR, CDR2 FQNEAQ (reference sequence). For the CDR3, the DNA is TGTGCCAGCAGCGAGGGACTAGCGGGGGGAGAGCAGTACTTC. Amino acid sequence: CASSEGLAGGEQYF.

This sequence joins TRBV15 and TRBJ1-4, with 8 positions matching TRBD1. The trim removed 2 bases at V and 7 bases at J, leaving 9 bases unmatched. Germline values: CDR1 LNHNV, CDR2 YYDKDF (reference sequence). The CDR3 extends over 16 amino acids. The CDR3 DNA sequence: TGTGCCACCAGCAGACAGCAGGGGGCTTGGGTTGAAAAACTGTTTTTT. This translates into CATSRQQGAWVEKLFF.

This chain links TRBV5-1 with TRBJ2-1; no firm D call. Trimming left V 5 bases short and J 9 bases short, with 18 bases between. The germline V gene has CDR1 SGHRS and CDR2 YFSETQ. The CDR3 has 14 residues. The CDR3: CASREEPALREQFF. The CDR3 DNA sequence: TGCGCCAGCAGAGAGGAACCGGCCTTACGTGAGCAGTTCTTC.

The chain employs TRBV11-2 and TRBJ2-2; D not certain. CDR1 and CDR2 from the germline V gene are SGHAT and FQNNGV. Trimming took 1 base from V and 6 from J, leaving 3 bases between them. The CDR3 consists of 12 residues. Here the CDR3 DNA reads TGTGCCAGCAGCTTAGTAGCCGGGGAGCTGTTTTTT. Its translation is CASSLVAGELFF. The whole variable domain, filled in from reference TRBV11-2 and TRBJ2-2, reads EAGVAQSPRYKIIEKRQSVAFWCNPISGHATLYWYQQILGQGPKLLIQFQNNGVVDDSQLPKDRFSAERLKGVDSTLKIQPAKLEDSAVYLCASSLVAGELFFGEGSRLTVL.

The chain joins TRBV9 to TRBJ2-1, with 9 bases that match TRBD2. The CDR3 loop spans 16 amino acids. Germline V lookup: CDR1 SGDLS, CDR2 YYNGEE. Germline trimming cut 4 bases from V and 5 bases from J; bases unmatched to any gene: 10. CDR3 sequence reads: CASSLGWREGNNEQFF. The CDR3 DNA is TGTGCCAGCAGCTTAGGGTGGCGGGAGGGCAACAATGAGCAGTTCTTC.

V gene TRBV24-1 combines with J gene TRBJ1-2; TRBD1 agrees at 10 bases. V was pared by 1 base and J by 8 bases, with 24 bases of the junction left unmatched. CDR1 is KGHDR and CDR2 is SFDVKD in the germline V gene. CDR3 length: 21 amino acids. For the CDR3, the DNA is TGTGCCACCAGTGATTTAATTTGGGGACAGGGGTCCCGAGAAGGTTTAGGCGGCTACACCTTC. Translated: CATSDLIWGQGSREGLGGYTF.

This clone was picked up a small number of times. V usage is TRBV19 and J usage is TRBJ1-2; 10 bases line up with TRBD1. V trimming: 2 bases; J trimming: 4 bases; junction bases outside the gene matches: 10. The CDR3 length is 17 residues. CDR1 and CDR2 (germline): LNHDA, SQIVND (reference sequence). The CDR3 protein is CASSITPQTGGSYGYTF. The CDR3 coding sequence is TGTGCCAGTAGTATAACGCCCCAGACAGGGGGCTCCTATGGCTACACCTTC.

This clone was observed a handful of times. The J gene is TRBJ1-2, the V gene TRBV21-1; the D call TRBD1 from the table was never checked on the DNA. TRBV21-1 constitutes a pseudogene. The CDR3 is made up of 15 amino acids. This CDR3 reads CASSKADTLRDGYTF. DNA of the CDR3: TGTGCCAGCAGCAAAGCGGACACCTTACGAGATGGCTACACCTTC.

This sequence joins TRBV5-1 and TRBJ1-6; tentatively, D is TRBD1 (5 bases). Germline V gene lookup returns CDR1 SGHRS and CDR2 YFSETQ. Trimming pared 3 bases from V and 13 bases from J, leaving 11 bases between. The length of the CDR3 is 12 residues. The CDR3 here is CASSSLDSPLHF. The CDR3 coding sequence is TGCGCCAGCAGCTCCTTAGACAGTCCCCTCCACTTT.

J is TRBJ2-1 and V is TRBV28, with 9 bases aligning to TRBD2. With 3 bases clipped from V and 10 bases from J, the junction kept 10 bases outside the gene matches. The CDR3 consists of 15 residues. Germline V gene data show CDR1 as MDHEN and CDR2 as SYDVKM. CDR3 DNA sequence: TGTGCCAGCAGTTTGGGCGGGAGGGCGGTAGGGGAGCAGTTCTTC. Amino acids: CASSLGGRAVGEQFF. Full variable domain (missing parts from reference TRBV28 and TRBJ2-1): DVKVTQSSRYLVKRTGEKVFLECVQDMDHENMFWYRQDPGLGLRLIYFSYDVKMKEKGDIPEGYSVSREKKERFSLILESASTNQTSMYLCASSLGGRAVGEQFFGPGTRLTVL.

The CDR3 coding sequence is TGCGCCAGCAGCACTCAGGGTTACAATCAGCCCCAGCATTTT. This translates into CASSTQGYNQPQHF. The rearrangement uses TRBV5-1 and TRBJ1-5, with D maybe TRBD1 (5 bases). V was cut by 4 bases and J by 3 bases, with 11 bases left in between. The CDR3 contains 14 residues. Germline V CDR1 and CDR2: SGHRS, YFSETQ.

The CDR3 nucleotides read TGTGCCACCAGTGGGAGCGGAGACAATGAGCAGTTCTTC. Encoded protein: CATSGSGDNEQFF. This chain links TRBV24-1 with TRBJ2-1, with D perhaps matching TRBD2 (5 bases). Trimming removed 5 bases from V and 5 bases from J, with 9 bases in between. This CDR3 is built from 13 residues. Germline V gene lookup returns CDR1 KGHDR and CDR2 SFDVKD.

The rearrangement uses TRBV20-1 and TRBJ1-2, with a possible D match to TRBD1 (6 bases). CDR1 and CDR2 from the germline V gene are DFQATT and SNEGSKA (reference sequence). The CDR3 spans 11 residues. V gave up 7 bases and J gave up 6 bases, with 12 bases separating them. The CDR3 sequence: CSDRPGDGYTF. The CDR3 DNA sequence: TGCAGTGACAGACCAGGGGATGGCTACACCTTC.

The chain has TRBV5-1 and TRBJ1-4; tentatively, D is TRBD1 (5 bases). Trimming left V 2 bases short and J 5 bases short, with 10 bases between. CDR1 is SGHRS, CDR2 YFSETQ, per germline. The CDR3 consists of 14 residues. The CDR3 here is CASSLGAENEKLFF. The DNA of the CDR3 is TGCGCCAGCAGCTTAGGGGCGGAAAATGAAAAACTGTTTTTT.

This clone occurred once. The gene calls are TRBV7-3 and TRBJ1-1; D might be TRBD1 (5 bases). This CDR3 is built from 12 residues. Germline CDR1 is SGHTA and CDR2 is FQGTGA. V lost 6 bases to trimming and J lost 10 bases, with 15 bases between them. In nucleotides, the CDR3 is TGTGCCAGCAGTCGCGAGGGGCGGGGAGCTTTCTTT. This gives the protein CASSREGRGAFF.

This clone is a singleton in its sample. The gene calls are TRBV5-1 and TRBJ1-2, with TRBD1 identical over 9 bases. The V gene end was trimmed by 0 bases and the J gene end by 5 bases; junction bases not matched to a gene: 11. Germline V gives CDR1 SGHRS, CDR2 YFSETQ. The CDR3 extends over 17 amino acids. The CDR3 reads CASSLGGQGTQGYGYTF. DNA of the CDR3: TGCGCCAGCAGCTTGGGGGGACAGGGCACTCAGGGATATGGCTACACCTTC.